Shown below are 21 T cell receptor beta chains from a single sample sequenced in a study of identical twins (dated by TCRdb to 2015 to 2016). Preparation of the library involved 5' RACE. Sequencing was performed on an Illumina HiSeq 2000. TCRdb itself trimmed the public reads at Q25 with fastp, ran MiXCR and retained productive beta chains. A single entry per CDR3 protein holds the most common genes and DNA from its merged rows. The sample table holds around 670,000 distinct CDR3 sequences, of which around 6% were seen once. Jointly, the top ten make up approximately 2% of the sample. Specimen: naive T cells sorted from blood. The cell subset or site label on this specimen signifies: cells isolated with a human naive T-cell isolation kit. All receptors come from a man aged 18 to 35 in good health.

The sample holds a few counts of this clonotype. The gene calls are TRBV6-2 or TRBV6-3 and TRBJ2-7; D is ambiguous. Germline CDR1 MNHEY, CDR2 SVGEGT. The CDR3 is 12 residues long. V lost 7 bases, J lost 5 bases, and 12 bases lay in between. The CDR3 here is CASNPLGDEQYF. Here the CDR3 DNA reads TGTGCCAGCAATCCCTTAGGCGACGAGCAGTACTTC.

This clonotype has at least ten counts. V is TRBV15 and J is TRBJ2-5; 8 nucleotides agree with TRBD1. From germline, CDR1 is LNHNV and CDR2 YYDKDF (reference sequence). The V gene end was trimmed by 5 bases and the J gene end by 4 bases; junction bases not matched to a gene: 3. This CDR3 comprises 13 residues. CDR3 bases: TGTGCCACCAGCCGGGACAGGTCAGAGACCCAGTACTTC. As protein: CATSRDRSETQYF. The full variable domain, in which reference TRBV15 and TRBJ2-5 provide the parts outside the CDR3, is DAMVIQNPRYQVTQFGKPVTLSCSQTLNHNVMYWYQQKSSQAPKLLFHYYDKDFNNEADTPDNFQSRRPNTSFCFLDIRSPGLGDTAMYLCATSRDRSETQYFGPGTRLLVL.

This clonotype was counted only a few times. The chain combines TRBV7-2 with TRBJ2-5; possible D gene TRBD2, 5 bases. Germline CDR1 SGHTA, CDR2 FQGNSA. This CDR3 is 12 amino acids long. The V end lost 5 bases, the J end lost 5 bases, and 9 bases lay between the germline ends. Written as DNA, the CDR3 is TGTGCCAGCAGCGAGGGATGGGAGACCCAGTACTTC. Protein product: CASSEGWETQYF.

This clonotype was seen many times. The CDR3 region is CASSEFATNEKLFF. The CDR3 nucleotides are TGCGCCAGCAGCGAGTTCGCAACTAATGAAAAACTGTTTTTT. The chain has TRBV5-1 and TRBJ1-4; D is ambiguous. V lost 4 bases and J lost 0, with 7 bases in between. Germline V gives CDR1 SGHRS, CDR2 YFSETQ. The CDR3 spans 14 residues.

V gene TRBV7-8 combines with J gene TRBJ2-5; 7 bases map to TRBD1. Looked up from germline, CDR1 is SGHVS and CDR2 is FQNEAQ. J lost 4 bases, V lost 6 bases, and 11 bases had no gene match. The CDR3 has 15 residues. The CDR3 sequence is CASRRNRGRIETQYF. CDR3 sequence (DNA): TGTGCCAGCAGGCGGAACAGGGGAAGAATAGAGACCCAGTACTTC.

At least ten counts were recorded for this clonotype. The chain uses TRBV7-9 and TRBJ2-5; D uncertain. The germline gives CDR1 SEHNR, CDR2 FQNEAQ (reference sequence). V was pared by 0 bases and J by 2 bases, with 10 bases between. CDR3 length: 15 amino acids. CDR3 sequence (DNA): TGTGCCAGCAGCTTAGCGCGTAGGGAACAAGAGACCCAGTACTTC. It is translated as CASSLARREQETQYF.

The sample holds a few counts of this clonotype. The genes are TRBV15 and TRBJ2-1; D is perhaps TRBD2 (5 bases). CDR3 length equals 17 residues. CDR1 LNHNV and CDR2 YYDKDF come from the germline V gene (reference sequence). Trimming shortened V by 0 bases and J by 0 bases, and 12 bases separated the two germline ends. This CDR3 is CATSRDDSVSSYNEQFF. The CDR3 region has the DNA TGTGCCACCAGCAGAGATGATAGCGTGAGCTCCTACAATGAGCAGTTCTTC.

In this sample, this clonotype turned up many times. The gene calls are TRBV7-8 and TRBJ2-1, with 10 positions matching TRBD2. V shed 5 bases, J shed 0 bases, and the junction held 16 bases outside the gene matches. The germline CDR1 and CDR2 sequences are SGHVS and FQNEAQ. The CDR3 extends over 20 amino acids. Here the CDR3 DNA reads TGTGCCAGCAGCCACCGCCCCGGGACTAGCGTCGAAAGCTCCTACAATGAGCAGTTCTTC. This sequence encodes CASSHRPGTSVESSYNEQFF.

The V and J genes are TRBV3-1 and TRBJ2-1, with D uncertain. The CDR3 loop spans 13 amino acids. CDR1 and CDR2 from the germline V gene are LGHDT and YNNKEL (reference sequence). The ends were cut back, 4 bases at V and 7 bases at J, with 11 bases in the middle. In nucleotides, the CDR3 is TGTGCCAGCAGCCTGGTATTAATGAATGAGCAGTTCTTC. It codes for CASSLVLMNEQFF.

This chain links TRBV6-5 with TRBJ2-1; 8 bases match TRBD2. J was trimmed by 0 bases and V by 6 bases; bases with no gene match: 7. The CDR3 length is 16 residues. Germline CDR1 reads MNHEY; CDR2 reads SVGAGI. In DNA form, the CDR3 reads TGTGCCAGCAGGTCTCTGAGCGGGAGCTCCTACAATGAGCAGTTCTTC. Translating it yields CASRSLSGSSYNEQFF.

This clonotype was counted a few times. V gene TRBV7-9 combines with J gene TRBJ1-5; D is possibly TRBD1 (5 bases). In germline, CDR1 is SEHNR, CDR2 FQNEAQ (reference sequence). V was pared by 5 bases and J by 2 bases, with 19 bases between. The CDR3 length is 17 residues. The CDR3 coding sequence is TGTGCCAGCAGCCCTTACACGTCAGGGTTCGGCAATCAGCCCCAGCATTTT. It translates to CASSPYTSGFGNQPQHF.

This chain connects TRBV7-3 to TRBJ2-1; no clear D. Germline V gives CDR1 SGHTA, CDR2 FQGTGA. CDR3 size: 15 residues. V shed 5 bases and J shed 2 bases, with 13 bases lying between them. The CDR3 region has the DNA TGTGCCAGCAGCCCCACGGCGAACACCTACAATGAGCAGTTCTTC. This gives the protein CASSPTANTYNEQFF.

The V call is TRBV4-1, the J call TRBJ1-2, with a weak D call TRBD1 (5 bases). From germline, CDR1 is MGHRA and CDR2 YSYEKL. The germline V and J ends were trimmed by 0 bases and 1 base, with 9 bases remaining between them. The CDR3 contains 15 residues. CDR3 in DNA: TGCGCCAGCAGCCAAGATCCCCAGGGTAACTATGGCTACACCTTC. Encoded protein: CASSQDPQGNYGYTF.

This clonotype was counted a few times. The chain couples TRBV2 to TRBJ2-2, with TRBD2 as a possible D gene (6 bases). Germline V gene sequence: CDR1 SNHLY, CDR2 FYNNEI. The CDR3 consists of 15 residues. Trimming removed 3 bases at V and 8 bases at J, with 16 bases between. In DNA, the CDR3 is TGTGCCAGCAGTGATGCGGGGCCCGGCATAGGGGAGCTGTTTTTT. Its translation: CASSDAGPGIGELFF.

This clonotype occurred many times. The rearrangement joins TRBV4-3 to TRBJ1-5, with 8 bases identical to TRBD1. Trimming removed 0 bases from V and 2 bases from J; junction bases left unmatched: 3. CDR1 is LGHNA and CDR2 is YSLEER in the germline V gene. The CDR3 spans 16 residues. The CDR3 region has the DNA TGCGCCAGCAGCCAAGATTTGACAGGGGGCAATCAGCCCCAGCATTTT. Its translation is CASSQDLTGGNQPQHF.

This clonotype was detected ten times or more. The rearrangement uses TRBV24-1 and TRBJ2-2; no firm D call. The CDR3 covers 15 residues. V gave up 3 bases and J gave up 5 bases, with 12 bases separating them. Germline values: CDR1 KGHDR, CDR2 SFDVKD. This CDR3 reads CATSDPGFMTGELFF. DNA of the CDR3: TGTGCCACCAGTGATCCGGGCTTTATGACCGGGGAGCTGTTTTTT.

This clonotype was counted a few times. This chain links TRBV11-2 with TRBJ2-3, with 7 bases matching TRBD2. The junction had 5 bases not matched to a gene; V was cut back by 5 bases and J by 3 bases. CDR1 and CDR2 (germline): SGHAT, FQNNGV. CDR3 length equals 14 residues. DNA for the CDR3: TGTGCCAGCAGCATAGGTAGCGGGACAGATACGCAGTATTTT. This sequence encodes CASSIGSGTDTQYF. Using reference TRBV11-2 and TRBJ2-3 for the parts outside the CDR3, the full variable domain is EAGVAQSPRYKIIEKRQSVAFWCNPISGHATLYWYQQILGQGPKLLIQFQNNGVVDDSQLPKDRFSAERLKGVDSTLKIQPAKLEDSAVYLCASSIGSGTDTQYFGPGTRLTVL.

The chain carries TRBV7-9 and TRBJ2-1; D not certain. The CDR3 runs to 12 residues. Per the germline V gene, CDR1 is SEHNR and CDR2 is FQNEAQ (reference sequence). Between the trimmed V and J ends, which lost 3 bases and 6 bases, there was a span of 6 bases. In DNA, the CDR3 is TGTGCCAGCAGCTTCCAAAGCAATGAGCAGTTCTTC. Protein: CASSFQSNEQFF.

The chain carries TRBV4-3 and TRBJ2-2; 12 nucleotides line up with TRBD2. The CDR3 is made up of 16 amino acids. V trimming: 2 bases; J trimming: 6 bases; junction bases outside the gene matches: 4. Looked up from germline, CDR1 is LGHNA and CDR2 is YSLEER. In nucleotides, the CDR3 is TGCGCCAGCAGCCAAATGTCTAGCGGGAGGGCCGGGGAGCTGTTTTTT. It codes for CASSQMSSGRAGELFF.

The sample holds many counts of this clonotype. The CDR3 loop reads CAISDVKGASYNEQFF. For the CDR3, the DNA is TGTGCCATCAGTGACGTCAAAGGAGCTTCCTACAATGAGCAGTTCTTC. The chain couples TRBV10-3 to TRBJ2-1; D remains ambiguous. The CDR3 has 16 amino acids. The ends were cut back, 3 bases at V and 1 base at J, with 13 bases in the middle. Germline V lookup: CDR1 ENHRY, CDR2 SYGVKD.

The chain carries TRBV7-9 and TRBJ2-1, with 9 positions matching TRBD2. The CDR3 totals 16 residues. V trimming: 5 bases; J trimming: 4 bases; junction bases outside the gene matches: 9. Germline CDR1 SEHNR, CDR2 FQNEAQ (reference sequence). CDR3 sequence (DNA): TGTGCCAGCAGCAGCATAATGCGGGAGGGATACAATGAGCAGTTCTTC. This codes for CASSSIMREGYNEQFF.